These 19 T cell receptor beta chains were sequenced from one sample in a study of T-cell reconstitution after alpha-beta-depleted transplantation in children. The library targeted TCRbeta and was prepared with unique molecular identifiers. TCRdb fed the PCR reads into MiXCR, producing one record per CDR3 protein. The repertoire holds about 500,000 distinct CDR3 sequences, about 30% seen once, with under 3% in the top ten. Here the sequenced sample was PBMCs from the stem cell graft donor, taken from the stem cell graft. The receptors were gathered from a human donor who donated a stem cell graft to a child with aplastic anemia.

This chain connects TRBV5-1 to TRBJ2-2; D is undetermined. CDR1 SGHRS and CDR2 YFSETQ come from the germline V gene. With 0 bases removed from V and 2 bases from J, the gap between germline ends came to 8 bases. The CDR3 is 15 amino acids. The CDR3 DNA sequence: TGCGCCAGCAGCTTGGGACACCCAAACACCGGGGAGCTGTTTTTT. The encoded protein is CASSLGHPNTGELFF. Complete variable domain (other parts from reference TRBV5-1 and TRBJ2-2): KAGVTQTPRYLIKTRGQQVTLSCSPISGHRSVSWYQQTPGQGLQFLFEYFSETQRNKGNFPGRFSGRQFSNSRSEMNVSTLELGDSALYLCASSLGHPNTGELFFGEGSRLTVL.

The chain joins TRBV16 to TRBJ1-5; no firm D call. With 0 bases removed from V and 3 bases from J, the gap between germline ends came to 6 bases. The CDR3 is made up of 14 amino acids. Germline-derived CDR1 and CDR2 are KGHSY and FQNENV. The CDR3 region has the DNA TGTGCCAGCAGCCAATCAGGGCACAATCAGCCCCAGCATTTT. Translated, it gives CASSQSGHNQPQHF.

V gene TRBV5-1 combines with J gene TRBJ1-5, with TRBD1 matching over 7 bases. Germline V gives CDR1 SGHRS, CDR2 YFSETQ. V trimming: 0 bases; J trimming: 4 bases; junction bases outside the gene matches: 4. There are 15 residues in the CDR3. For the CDR3, the DNA is TGCGCCAGCAGCTTGGGGGGGACAGAAAATCAGCCCCAGCATTTT. This translates into CASSLGGTENQPQHF. Variable domain in full (rest from reference TRBV5-1 and TRBJ1-5): KAGVTQTPRYLIKTRGQQVTLSCSPISGHRSVSWYQQTPGQGLQFLFEYFSETQRNKGNFPGRFSGRQFSNSRSEMNVSTLELGDSALYLCASSLGGTENQPQHFGDGTRLSIL.

Regarding this clonotype: Mismatch with germline at one junction end may stem from a read error. V and J are TRBV7-2 and TRBJ2-2; no firm D call. The CDR3 sequence is 12 residues long. The germline CDR1 and CDR2 sequences are SGHTA and FQGNSA. The CDR3 nucleotides read TGTGCCAGCGGCTTTTCGGGCGGGGAGCTGTTTTTT. This translates into CASGFSGGELFF.

The CDR3 reads CSARLAGDFSYNEQFF. In DNA, the CDR3 is TGCAGTGCTAGGCTAGCGGGAGATTTTTCCTACAATGAGCAGTTCTTC. This chain joins TRBV20-1 and TRBJ2-1, with 10 bases aligning to TRBD2. The CDR3 consists of 16 residues. Germline CDR1 is DFQATT and CDR2 is SNEGSKA (reference sequence). Trimming removed 3 bases from V and 1 base from J; junction bases left unmatched: 6.

A remark on this clonotype: A much more abundant neighbour one base away suggests this may be a read error. CDR3 in DNA: TGTGCCAGCAGCCCCCGACTACTTCACGGGGAGCTGTTTTTT. As protein: CASSPRLLHGELFF. The chain combines TRBV12-1 with TRBJ2-2; the tabulated D call, TRBD2, remains unverified against the DNA. TRBV12-1 is a pseudogene. This CDR3 contains 14 residues.

In its sample, this clonotype was seen a few times. This chain links TRBV6-1 with TRBJ2-1; 10 bases line up with TRBD1. Germline V gene lookup returns CDR1 MNHNS and CDR2 SASEGT. J gave up 8 bases and V 6 bases, and 10 bases lay outside the gene matches. There are 15 residues in the CDR3. The CDR3, as DNA: TGTGCCAGCAGGATCGCGGGGACAGGGGCGGATGAGCAGTTCTTC. Its translation: CASRIAGTGADEQFF.

This clonotype turned up a few times. The rearrangement joins TRBV11-2 to TRBJ2-5; TRBD2 agrees at 11 bases. The germline V gene has CDR1 SGHAT and CDR2 FQNNGV. V lost 5 bases, J lost 2 bases, and 10 bases stayed unmatched. CDR3 length: 17 residues. Here the CDR3 reads CASSRGLAAPSQETQYF. The CDR3 bases are TGTGCCAGCAGCCGGGGACTAGCGGCCCCCTCACAAGAGACCCAGTACTTC.

The rearrangement links TRBV29-1 to TRBJ2-1; 11 bases agree with TRBD2. The CDR3 runs to 15 residues. The germline gives CDR1 SQVTM, CDR2 ANQGSEA. Losses at the gene ends were 6 bases for V and 6 bases for J; bases not matched to a gene: 10. The CDR3 DNA follows: TGCAGCGTAGCTACGGGACTAGCGGTCGGCAATGAGCAGTTCTTC. Protein: CSVATGLAVGNEQFF.

This clonotype was detected only a few times. The chain uses TRBV20-1 and TRBJ2-1, with 9 positions matching TRBD1. The ends lost 1 base at V and 7 bases at J; junction bases unmatched: 8. The germline CDR1 and CDR2 sequences are DFQATT and SNEGSKA (reference sequence). The CDR3 spans 15 residues. The CDR3 sequence is CSARGPGQGWNEQFF. The CDR3 DNA follows: TGCAGTGCTAGAGGTCCGGGACAGGGATGGAATGAGCAGTTCTTC.

This chain links TRBV7-2 with TRBJ2-5, with D possibly matching TRBD1 (5 bases). Trimming cost V 0 bases and J 7 bases, with 6 bases left between them. The CDR3 loop spans 12 amino acids. Germline V gene lookup returns CDR1 SGHTA and CDR2 FQGNSA. CDR3 bases: TGTGCCAGCAGCTTAGCTCAGGGGACCCAGTACTTC. This sequence encodes CASSLAQGTQYF.

This clonotype showed up just a few times. V and J are TRBV6-5 and TRBJ2-3; tentative D call: TRBD2 (5 bases). V lost 4 bases to trimming and J lost 1 base, with 9 bases between them. Germline V CDR1 and CDR2: MNHEY, SVGAGI. This CDR3 comprises 14 residues. This CDR3 reads CASSSSGRTDTQYF. CDR3 coding DNA: TGTGCCAGCAGTTCCAGCGGACGCACAGATACGCAGTATTTT.

For the CDR3, the DNA is TGTGCCAGCACCGAAAACAGGGGCCGGGAAGCTTTCTTT. It is translated as CASTENRGREAFF. This rearrangement joins TRBV7-6 to TRBJ1-1; 7 bases fit TRBD1. This CDR3 region has 13 residues. The V segment lost 7 bases and the J segment 8 bases; nucleotides outside the gene matches: 10. CDR1 is SGHVS, CDR2 FNYEAQ, per germline. The full variable domain, completed using reference TRBV7-6 and TRBJ1-1, is GAGVSQSPRYKVTKRGQDVALRCDPISGHVSLYWYRQALGQGPEFLTYFNYEAQQDKSGLPNDRFSAERPEGSISTLTIQRTEQRDSAMYRCASTENRGREAFFGQGTRLTVV.

V and J are TRBV27 and TRBJ2-2; no clear D gene. CDR1 and CDR2 from the germline V gene are MNHEY and SMNVEV (reference sequence). The CDR3 spans 15 residues. Trimming took off 5 bases at V and 6 bases at J, with 16 bases between the two ends. The CDR3 nucleotides are TGTGCCAGCAGTCAACTATTTAACCGGGCCGGGGAGCTGTTTTTT. This sequence encodes CASSQLFNRAGELFF.

The rearrangement links TRBV6-1 to TRBJ2-1, with 9 bases matching TRBD2. V was pared by 2 bases and J by 12 bases, with 5 bases of the junction left unmatched. Germline CDR1 MNHNS, CDR2 SASEGT. The CDR3 is made up of 13 amino acids. Here the CDR3 reads CASSELAGTSQFF. In DNA, the CDR3 is TGTGCCAGCAGTGAACTAGCGGGAACTTCGCAGTTCTTC.

The table lists this clonotype with many counts. The chain recombines TRBV12-3 or TRBV12-4 with TRBJ1-2; the match to TRBD1 covers 7 bases. With 4 bases clipped from V and 3 bases from J, the junction kept 11 bases outside the gene matches. The CDR3 runs to 16 residues. The CDR3 is CASSSPQGRDDYGYTF. DNA of the CDR3: TGTGCCAGCAGTTCCCCACAGGGGAGGGATGACTATGGCTACACCTTC.

This clonotype has just a few counts. This chain connects TRBV12-3 or TRBV12-4 to TRBJ2-7; TRBD1 agrees at 7 bases. The V and J ends lost 5 bases and 7 bases, in that order; junction bases with no gene match: 11. The CDR3 runs to 14 residues. This chain's CDR3 is CASSQDRTPFEQYF. The CDR3 DNA reads as TGTGCCAGCAGTCAGGACAGGACCCCCTTTGAGCAGTACTTC.

This clonotype came up a few times. The chain is built from TRBV6-5 and TRBJ1-2; D is unresolved. The CDR3 length is 16 residues. Germline V lookup: CDR1 MNHEY, CDR2 SVGAGI. Trimming took 0 bases from V and 4 from J, leaving 15 bases between them. Written as DNA, the CDR3 is TGTGCCAGCAGTTACTCGAGGATAAGACAAAGCTATGGCTACACCTTC. Its translation: CASSYSRIRQSYGYTF.

DNA for the CDR3: TGTGCCAGCAGACGCCGGGTAGGGGGGACTTTGAACACTGAAGCTTTCTTT. It codes for CASRRRVGGTLNTEAFF. V gene TRBV6-1 combines with J gene TRBJ1-1, with a possible D match to TRBD1 (6 bases). The CDR3 sequence is 17 residues long. Germline V CDR1 and CDR2: MNHNS, SASEGT. Deletions cut 6 bases from V and 0 bases from J, with 20 bases between.